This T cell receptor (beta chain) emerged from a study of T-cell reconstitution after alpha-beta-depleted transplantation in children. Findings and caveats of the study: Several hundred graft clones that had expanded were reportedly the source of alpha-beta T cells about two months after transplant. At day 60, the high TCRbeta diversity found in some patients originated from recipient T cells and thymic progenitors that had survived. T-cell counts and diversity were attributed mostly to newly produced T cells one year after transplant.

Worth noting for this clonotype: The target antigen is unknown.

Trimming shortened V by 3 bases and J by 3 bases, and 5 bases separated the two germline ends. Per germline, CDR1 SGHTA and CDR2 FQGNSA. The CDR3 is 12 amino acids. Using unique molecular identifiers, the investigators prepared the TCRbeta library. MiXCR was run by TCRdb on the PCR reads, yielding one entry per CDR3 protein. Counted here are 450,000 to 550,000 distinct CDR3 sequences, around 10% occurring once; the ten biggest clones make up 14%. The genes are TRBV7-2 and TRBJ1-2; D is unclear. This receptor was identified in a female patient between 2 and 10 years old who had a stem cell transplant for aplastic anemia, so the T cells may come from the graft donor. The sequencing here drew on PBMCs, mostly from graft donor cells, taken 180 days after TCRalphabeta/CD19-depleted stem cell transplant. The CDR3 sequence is CASSFAHYGYTF. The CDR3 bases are TGTGCCAGCAGCTTCGCCCACTATGGCTACACCTTC.